These T cell receptor beta chains were read from a single sample in a study of T-cell memory formation after mild COVID-19. TCRdb recomputed calls from the 5' RACE reads with MiXCR, one row per CDR3 protein. The sample contains around 200,000 distinct CDR3 sequences, approximately 18% of which appear only once. The sample was PBMCs or a T cell subset sorted from them (not recorded which). These receptor sequences come from a man aged 18 to 30 who had mild COVID-19 (a few samples of this study predate the infection). Cell type and time point are not known. Both conserved end residues are part of each CDR3. A D gene is named only where the DNA matches it firmly. A row's size may be missing; if present it is once, few, many or a size class.

V,J,D,size,DNA,CDR3
TRBV28,TRBJ1-6,NA,NA,TGTGCCACTTGTCGGGACCCGGGTGATTCACCCCTCCACTTT,CATCRDPGDSPLHF
TRBV12-3/TRBV12-4,TRBJ1-2,NA,NA,TGTGCCAGCCATAAAATAGGGTGGTATGGCTACACCTTC,CASHKIGWYGYTF
TRBV3-1,TRBJ1-1,TRBD1,NA,TGTGCCTGCACCGGGACAGGGGCAATCGTAGCTTTCTTT,CACTGTGAIVAFF
TRBV19,TRBJ1-5,NA,few,TGTGCCAGTTCGGTGTCACGTCAGCCCCAGCATTTT,CASSVSRQPQHF
TRBV4-2,TRBJ2-5,NA,many,TGTGCCAGCAGCCAAGATCCGGCGACCCAGTACTTC,CASSQDPATQYF
TRBV7-6,TRBJ2-3,NA,NA,TGTGCCAGCAGCTCTCCGCACCGAGATACGCAGTATTTT,CASSSPHRDTQYF
TRBV7-9,TRBJ2-2,NA,NA,TGTGCCAGCAGCTTACAATCGTACACCGGGGAGCTGTTTTTT,CASSLQSYTGELFF
TRBV2,TRBJ1-1,NA,NA,TGTGCCAGCAGTGTGTGGGGAGTGAACACTGAAGCTTTCTTT,CASSVWGVNTEAFF
TRBV7-2,TRBJ2-3,NA,few,TGTGCCAGCAGCTTAGTAGAGGGCCTCGATACGCAGTATTTT,CASSLVEGLDTQYF
TRBV7-8,TRBJ1-2,TRBD1,NA,TGTGCCAGCAGCTTAGGGGACAGAACTAACTATGGCTACACCTTC,CASSLGDRTNYGYTF
TRBV7-3,TRBJ1-1,NA,few,TGTGCCAGCAGCGCTACAGTGAACACTGAAGCTTTCTTT,CASSATVNTEAFF
TRBV12-3/TRBV12-4,TRBJ1-4,NA,many,TGTGCCAGCAGTTTGGGCAGGGTACGGGAAAAACTGTTTTTT,CASSLGRVREKLFF
TRBV5-1,TRBJ1-4,NA,NA,TGCGCCAGCAGAGGGATCCGACCGAATGAAAAACTGTTTTTT,CASRGIRPNEKLFF
TRBV7-6,TRBJ2-2,NA,NA,TGTGCCAGCAGCTCCCAGGAGTGGTCCGGGGAGCTGTTTTTT,CASSSQEWSGELFF
TRBV6-5,TRBJ1-2,NA,few,TGTGCCAGCAGCCGGAGGGGTGGCGACTATGGCTACACCTTC,CASSRRGGDYGYTF
TRBV24-1,TRBJ2-2,NA,many,TGTGCCACCAGAGGACAGAGAAACACCGGGGAGCTGTTTTTT,CATRGQRNTGELFF
TRBV24-1,TRBJ2-2,TRBD2,NA,TGTGCCACCAGTCTCAGCGGGGGGGCCGGGGAGCTGTTTTTT,CATSLSGGAGELFF
TRBV25-1,TRBJ2-1,NA,NA,TGTGCCAGCAGTGAGTTTCAAGGCTCCTACAATGAGCAGTTCTTC,CASSEFQGSYNEQFF
TRBV5-4,TRBJ2-5,NA,NA,TGTGCCAGCAGCCCCAACCGGGACATCCGAGAGACCCAGTACTTC,CASSPNRDIRETQYF
TRBV7-2,TRBJ2-5,TRBD1,NA,TGTGCCAGCAGCTGGGACAGCAGCACCCAAGAGACCCAGTACTTC,CASSWDSSTQETQYF
TRBV7-2,TRBJ2-5,TRBD2,few,TGTGCCAGCAGCTGGAACCCGGGGGGCCAAGAGACCCAGTACTTC,CASSWNPGGQETQYF
TRBV5-5,TRBJ1-4,NA,few,TGTGCCAGCAGCCGTGACGGGGGGCGGTTCTTAACTAATGAAAAACTGTTTTTT,CASSRDGGRFLTNEKLFF
TRBV29-1,TRBJ1-1,NA,few,TGCAGCGTGTCACTTGTGAACACTGAAGCTTTCTTT,CSVSLVNTEAFF
TRBV6-2/TRBV6-3,TRBJ2-5,TRBD2,NA,TGTGCCAGCACCCCAGGCGGGGGGCAAGAGACCCAGTACTTC,CASTPGGGQETQYF
TRBV7-2,TRBJ2-5,NA,few,TGTGCCAGCAGCTTAGCGCGCGGACGGTACCAAGAGACCCAGTACTTC,CASSLARGRYQETQYF
TRBV7-9,TRBJ1-2,NA,few,TGTGCCAGCGGGAATAGCTATGGCTACACCTTC,CASGNSYGYTF
TRBV29-1,TRBJ1-1,NA,NA,TGCAGCGGCTCATCTGGCGGGGGAGCTTTCTTT,CSGSSGGGAFF
TRBV3-1,TRBJ1-4,TRBD1,few,TGTGCCAGCAGCCCAGGCCGACAGGGTTGGCGAAAACTGTTTTTT,CASSPGRQGWRKLFF
TRBV12-3/TRBV12-4,TRBJ2-3,TRBD2,few,TGTGCCAGCAGTACCCGACTAGCGGGGGGGCCTGATACGCAGTATTTT,CASSTRLAGGPDTQYF
TRBV7-2,TRBJ2-3,NA,NA,TGTGCCAGCAGCACAAGACCCGGCGGAGATACGCAGTATTTT,CASSTRPGGDTQYF
TRBV7-3,TRBJ1-4,TRBD1,few,TGTGCCAGCAGCTGTGCCGGGACAGTACCTAATGAACTTGCTTGGGCCGATTTT,CASSCAGTVPNELAWADF